Sequencing of this T cell receptor beta chain was carried out in a study of cytotoxic CD8 clonotypes in ibrutinib-treated CLL. Study details: Recorded responses included approximately 25 partial and 2 complete; following median approximately 68 months, roughly 15 stayed remitted and roughly 12 progressed.

Details on this clone: The same CDR3 can be traced to other DNA sequences in this sample.

The data were produced by immunoSEQ multiplex PCR, yet TCRdb's version contains in-frame clones alone and is incomplete. The sample includes 300,000 or so clones, over 60% seen only once; the top ten take roughly 6%. Sequenced material: PBMCs, taken after 36 months of ibrutinib treatment. The TCR sequence derives from a human donor with chronic lymphocytic leukemia.

In DNA, the CDR3 is TGTGCCAGCAGTCTCCGGGACAGGGGGTACGAGCAGTACTTC. It translates to CASSLRDRGYEQYF. This chain links TRBV27 with TRBJ2-7; 11 nucleotides agree with TRBD1. CDR3 length: 14 residues. The junction had 4 bases not matched to a gene; V was cut back by 5 bases and J by 4 bases. The germline gives CDR1 MNHEY, CDR2 SMNVEV (reference sequence).